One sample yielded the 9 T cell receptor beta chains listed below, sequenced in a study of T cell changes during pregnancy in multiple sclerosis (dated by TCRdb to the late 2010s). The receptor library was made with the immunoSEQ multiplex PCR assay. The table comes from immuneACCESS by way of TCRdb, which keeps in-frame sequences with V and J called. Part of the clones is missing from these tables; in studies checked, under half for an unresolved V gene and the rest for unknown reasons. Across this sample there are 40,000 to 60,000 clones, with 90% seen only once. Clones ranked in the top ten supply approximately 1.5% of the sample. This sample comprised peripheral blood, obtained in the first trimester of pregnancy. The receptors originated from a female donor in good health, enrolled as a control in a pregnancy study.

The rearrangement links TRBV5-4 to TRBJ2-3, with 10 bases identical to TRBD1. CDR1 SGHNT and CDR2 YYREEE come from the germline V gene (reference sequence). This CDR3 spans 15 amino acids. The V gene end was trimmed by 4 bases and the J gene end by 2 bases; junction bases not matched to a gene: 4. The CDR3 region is CASSGTGANTDTQYF. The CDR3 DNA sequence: TGTGCCAGCAGCGGGACAGGGGCTAACACAGATACGCAGTATTTT.

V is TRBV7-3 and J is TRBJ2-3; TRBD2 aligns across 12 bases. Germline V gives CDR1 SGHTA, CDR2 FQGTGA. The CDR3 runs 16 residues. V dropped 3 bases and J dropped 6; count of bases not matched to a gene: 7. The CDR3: CASSLASGGAGDTQYF. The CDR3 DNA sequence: TGTGCCAGCAGCTTGGCTAGCGGGGGGGCAGGGGATACGCAGTATTTT.

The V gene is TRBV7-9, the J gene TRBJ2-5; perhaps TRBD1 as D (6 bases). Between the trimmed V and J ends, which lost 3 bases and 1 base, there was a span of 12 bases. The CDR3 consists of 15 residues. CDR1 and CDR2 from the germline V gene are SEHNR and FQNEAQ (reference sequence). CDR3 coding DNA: TGTGCCAGCAGCTTCCTAATACAGGGCCAAGAGACCCAGTACTTC. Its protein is CASSFLIQGQETQYF. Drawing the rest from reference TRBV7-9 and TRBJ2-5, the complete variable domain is DTGVSQNPRHKITKRGQNVTFRCDPISEHNRLYWYRQTLGQGPEFLTYFQNEAQLEKSRLLSDRFSAERPKGSFSTLEIQRTEQGDSAMYLCASSFLIQGQETQYFGPGTRLLVL.

For the CDR3, the DNA is TGTGCCAGCAGTTTGTCGGGACAGGCGCTCTACGAGCAGTACTTC. Translating it yields CASSLSGQALYEQYF. The chain employs TRBV28 and TRBJ2-7; 8 nucleotides line up with TRBD1. The CDR3 is made up of 15 amino acids. Per the germline V gene, CDR1 is MDHEN and CDR2 is SYDVKM. After removal of 3 bases from V and 3 bases from J, the junction contained 7 bases not matched to a gene.

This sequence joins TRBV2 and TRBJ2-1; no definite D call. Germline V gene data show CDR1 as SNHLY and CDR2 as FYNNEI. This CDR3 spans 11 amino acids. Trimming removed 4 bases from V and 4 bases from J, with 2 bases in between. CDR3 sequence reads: CASSAYNEQFF. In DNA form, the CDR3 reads TGTGCCAGCAGTGCGTACAATGAGCAGTTCTTC.

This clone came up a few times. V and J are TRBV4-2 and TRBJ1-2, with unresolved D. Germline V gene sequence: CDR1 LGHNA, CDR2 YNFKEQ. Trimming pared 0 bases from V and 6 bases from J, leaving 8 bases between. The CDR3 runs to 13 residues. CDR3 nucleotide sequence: TGTGCCAGCAGCCAAGATAAGAGGAATGGCTACACCTTC. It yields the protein CASSQDKRNGYTF.

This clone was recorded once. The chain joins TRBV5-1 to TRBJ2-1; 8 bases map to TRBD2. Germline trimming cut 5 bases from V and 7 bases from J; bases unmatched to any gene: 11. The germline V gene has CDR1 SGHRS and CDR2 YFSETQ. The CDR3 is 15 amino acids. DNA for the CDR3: TGCGCCAGCAGACCCCAGCGGGAGTTGAGGAATGAGCAGTTCTTC. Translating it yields CASRPQRELRNEQFF.

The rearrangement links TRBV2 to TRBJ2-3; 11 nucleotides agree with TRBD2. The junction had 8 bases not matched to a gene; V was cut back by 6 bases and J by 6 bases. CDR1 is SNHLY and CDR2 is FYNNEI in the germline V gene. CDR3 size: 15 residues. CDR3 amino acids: CASRTPGLAGDTQYF. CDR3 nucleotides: TGTGCCAGCAGGACGCCCGGACTAGCGGGTGATACGCAGTATTTT. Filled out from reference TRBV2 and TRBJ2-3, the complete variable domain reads EPEVTQTPSHQVTQMGQEVILRCVPISNHLYFYWYRQILGQKVEFLVSFYNNEISEKSEIFDDQFSVERPDGSNFTLKIRSTKLEDSAMYFCASRTPGLAGDTQYFGPGTRLTVL.

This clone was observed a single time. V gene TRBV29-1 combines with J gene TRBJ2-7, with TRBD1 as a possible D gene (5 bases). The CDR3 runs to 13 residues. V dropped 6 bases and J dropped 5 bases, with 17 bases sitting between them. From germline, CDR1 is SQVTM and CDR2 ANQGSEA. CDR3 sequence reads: CSVPEDNGDEQYF. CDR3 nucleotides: TGCAGCGTCCCAGAGGACAATGGGGACGAGCAGTACTTC.